Listed below are T cell receptor beta chains from one sample, sequenced in a study of Graves' ophthalmopathy and Graves' hyperthyroidism. TCRdb reprocessed the multiplex PCR reads with MiXCR, giving one entry per CDR3 protein. The data contain about 1.2 million distinct CDR3 sequences, about 40% of them singletons. Sequences were obtained from peripheral blood or thyroid tissue (not recorded which). All receptors come from an adult man with Graves' hyperthyroidism. Each CDR3 is given with its conserved first and last residue. D genes are given only for firm matches. Rows give clone size only sometimes, using once, few, many, or a class for an expanded clone.

-,TRBJ2-2,TRBV29-1,-,CSVTNYEGNTGELFF,TGCAGCGTGACCAACTATGAGGGAAACACCGGGGAGCTGTTTTTT
-,TRBJ2-7,TRBV10-2,-,CASSALQGSYEQYF,TGCGCCAGCAGTGCCCTACAGGGATCCTACGAGCAGTACTTC
few,TRBJ2-7,TRBV2,TRBD2,CASSGTSGRNEQYF,TGTGCCAGTTCCGGGACTAGCGGGAGGAACGAGCAGTACTTC
few,TRBJ1-5,TRBV6-1,-,CASSPLGPQQPQHF,TGTGCCAGCAGCCCCCTCGGTCCCCAGCAGCCCCAGCATTTT
-,TRBJ2-3,TRBV19,-,CASSTPGPSTDTQYF,TGTGCCAGTAGTACCCCAGGACCAAGCACAGATACGCAGTATTTT
many,TRBJ1-4,TRBV7-9,TRBD1,CACPGQTNEKLFF,TGTGCCTGTCCGGGACAGACGAATGAAAAACTGTTTTTT
many,TRBJ1-5,TRBV7-8,TRBD1,CASSKRDRGLLGNQPQHF,TGTGCCAGCAGCAAACGGGACAGGGGGCTTCTGGGCAATCAGCCCCAGCATTTT
few,TRBJ1-4,TRBV4-1,-,CASSPRQPATNEKLFF,TGCGCCAGCAGCCCTCGACAGCCTGCAACTAATGAAAAACTGTTTTTT
many,TRBJ2-7,TRBV10-1,-,CASSDQSTYEQYF,TGCGCCAGCAGTGATCAGTCCACCTACGAGCAGTACTTC
-,TRBJ1-2,TRBV4-1,TRBD1,CASSQGTGGDGYTF,TGCGCCAGCAGCCAGGGGACAGGGGGCGATGGCTACACCTTC
many,TRBJ1-2,TRBV6-5,-,CASSPGLDGYTF,TGTGCCAGCAGCCCGGGACTGGATGGCTACACCTTC
many,TRBJ2-7,TRBV4-1,TRBD1,CASSQEADRDEQYF,TGCGCCAGCAGCCAAGAGGCCGACAGGGATGAGCAGTACTTC
once,TRBJ1-4,TRBV7-2,TRBD1,CASSLRPGTATNEKLFF,TGTGCCAGCAGCTTGCGCCCCGGGACAGCAACTAATGAAAAACTGTTTTTT
few,TRBJ1-6,TRBV30,-,CAWSSGEGSPLHF,TGTGCCTGGAGCTCTGGGGAAGGATCACCCCTCCACTTT
-,TRBJ1-2,TRBV20-1,TRBD1,CSAATGTGDHYGYTF,TGCAGTGCCGCGACCGGGACAGGGGACCATTATGGCTACACCTTC
many,TRBJ2-7,TRBV25-1,-,CASSDTLGHEQYF,TGTGCCAGCAGTGACACCCTCGGGCACGAGCAGTACTTC
-,TRBJ1-6,TRBV7-2,-,CASRPRQGRGNSPLHF,TGTGCCAGCAGACCACGCCAGGGTCGGGGTAATTCACCCCTCCACTTT
many,TRBJ1-6,TRBV5-1,-,CASSLRAGTPASPLHF,TGCGCCAGCAGCTTAAGGGCAGGGACACCCGCTTCACCCCTCCACTTT
-,TRBJ1-4,TRBV5-1,-,CASSSFNGLGEKLFF,TGCGCCAGCAGTTCCTTTAATGGATTGGGTGAAAAACTGTTTTTT
many,TRBJ2-7,TRBV11-1,-,CASSPVANEQYF,TGTGCCAGCAGCCCGGTGGCGAACGAGCAGTACTTC
once,TRBJ2-3,TRBV20-1,-,CSARDPRLTDTQYF,TGCAGTGCTAGAGATCCGCGGCTAACAGATACGCAGTATTTT
-,TRBJ1-2,TRBV7-9,TRBD1,CASSVDAGGNGYTF,TGTGCCAGCAGCGTGGACGCAGGGGGCAACGGCTACACCTTC
-,TRBJ1-2,TRBV4-3,-,CASGQDLGETYYGYTF,TGCGCCAGCGGCCAAGATTTAGGGGAGACTTACTATGGCTACACCTTC
many,TRBJ1-2,TRBV9,-,CASSVGTQGNYGYTF,TGTGCCAGCAGCGTAGGAACCCAGGGGAACTATGGCTACACCTTC
many,TRBJ1-2,TRBV4-2,-,CASSQDPSSYGYTF,TGTGCCAGCAGCCAAGATCCTAGCAGCTATGGCTACACCTTC
-,TRBJ2-2,TRBV9,TRBD2,CASSVGGGLAGTGELFF,TGTGCCAGCAGCGTAGGGGGGGGACTAGCGGGCACCGGGGAGCTGTTTTTT
-,TRBJ2-2,TRBV29-1,-,CSVTGELFF,TGCAGCGTTACCGGGGAGCTGTTTTTT
few,TRBJ1-1,TRBV5-1,TRBD1,CASSLSRTGGRGTEAFF,TGCGCCAGCAGCTTGTCCAGGACAGGGGGCCGGGGCACTGAAGCTTTCTTT
many,TRBJ2-7,TRBV6-6,TRBD1,CASSIGQGYEQYF,TGTGCCAGCAGTATAGGACAGGGCTACGAGCAGTACTTC
-,TRBJ1-3,TRBV3-1,-,CASRPTFSGNTIYF,TGTGCCAGCAGGCCAACATTCTCTGGAAACACCATATATTTT
few,TRBJ2-7,TRBV5-5,TRBD2,CASSLEVAGRYEQYF,TGTGCCAGCAGCTTGGAGGTAGCGGGAAGATACGAGCAGTACTTC
many,TRBJ1-3,TRBV10-3,-,CAISESGRNTIYF,TGTGCCATCAGTGAGTCGGGAAGAAACACCATATATTTT
-,TRBJ1-1,TRBV12-3/TRBV12-4,-,CASSPTALPRGTEAFF,TGTGCCAGCAGTCCCACCGCTCTCCCTAGGGGAACTGAAGCTTTCTTT
once,TRBJ1-4,TRBV29-1,-,CSVGTGLSNEKLFF,TGCAGCGTGGGCACAGGGCTCTCTAATGAAAAACTGTTTTTT
many,TRBJ2-7,TRBV10-3,TRBD2,CAINAGVIHEQYF,TGTGCCATCAATGCGGGAGTAATTCACGAGCAGTACTTC
-,TRBJ2-7,TRBV7-9,TRBD2,CASSQDLAGLYEQYF,TGTGCCAGCAGCCAAGACCTAGCGGGTCTGTACGAGCAGTACTTC
many,TRBJ1-3,TRBV7-9,-,CASRTLQQESSGNTIYF,TGTGCCAGCAGAACCCTACAGCAGGAGTCTTCTGGAAACACCATATATTTT
many,TRBJ1-6,TRBV7-2,TRBD1,CASSKHIRTGERSPLHF,TGTGCCAGCAGCAAACATATTCGGACAGGGGAGAGATCACCCCTCCACTTT
many,TRBJ2-5,TRBV2,TRBD2,CASSPLAGSETQYF,TGTGCCAGCAGTCCCTTAGCGGGGAGTGAGACCCAGTACTTC
many,TRBJ1-1,TRBV19,-,CASRSSGSMNTEAFF,TGTGCCAGTAGGTCCTCAGGGTCCATGAACACTGAAGCTTTCTTT
-,TRBJ2-7,TRBV3-1,-,CASSQDLILAAYEQYF,TGTGCCAGCAGCCAAGATCTAATTCTGGCAGCCTACGAGCAGTACTTC
-,TRBJ1-5,TRBV10-3,-,CAISGKDRNQPQHF,TGTGCCATCAGTGGGAAGGACAGAAATCAGCCCCAGCATTTT
-,TRBJ1-1,TRBV7-2,-,CASSLPSRIEAFF,TGTGCCAGCAGCTTACCATCCCGGATCGAAGCTTTCTTT
-,TRBJ1-5,TRBV12-3/TRBV12-4,-,CASSLPGGSQHF,TGTGCCAGCAGTTTGCCGGGGGGGTCCCAGCATTTT
many,TRBJ2-5,TRBV9,-,CASSPSLQETQYF,TGTGCCAGCAGCCCCTCCCTCCAAGAGACCCAGTACTTC
-,TRBJ2-7,TRBV7-9,TRBD1,CASRVPGQGVGEQYF,TGTGCCAGCAGGGTTCCGGGACAGGGCGTCGGCGAGCAGTACTTC
-,TRBJ2-2,TRBV2,TRBD1,CASRDTGQVYTGELFF,TGTGCCAGCAGGGATACGGGACAGGTTTACACCGGGGAGCTGTTTTTT
few,TRBJ1-1,TRBV7-6,TRBD1,CASSHPGQGARGTEAFF,TGTGCCAGCAGCCATCCCGGACAGGGGGCGCGGGGCACTGAAGCTTTCTTT
few,TRBJ1-1,TRBV6-2/TRBV6-3,-,CASSWWRNTEAFF,TGTGCCAGCAGTTGGTGGAGGAACACTGAAGCTTTCTTT
many,TRBJ2-5,TRBV11-2,-,CASSSIGWETQYF,TGTGCCAGCAGCTCGATCGGGTGGGAGACCCAGTACTTC
many,TRBJ2-5,TRBV20-1,-,CSARAGLETQYF,TGCAGTGCTAGAGCAGGGCTGGAGACCCAGTACTTC
many,TRBJ2-7,TRBV12-3/TRBV12-4,-,CASSFRTVYEQYF,TGTGCCAGCAGTTTTCGGACCGTCTACGAGCAGTACTTC